The T cell receptor (beta chain) described here comes from a study of T-cell memory formation after mild COVID-19. Study overall: The study found TCR clusters largely donor specific.

MiXCR, run by TCRdb on the 5' RACE reads, gives a single entry per CDR3 protein. The sample lists around 200,000 distinct CDR3 sequences, around 21% seen once, with roughly 23% in the top ten. Study-wide points: Clones shrinking from day 15 to 85 showed even CD4/CD8 mixes; later expanders tilted CD4+.

Germline V gives CDR1 SQVTM, CDR2 ANQGSEA. V gave up 8 bases and J gave up 2 bases, with 10 bases separating them. This CDR3 has 12 residues. This clonotype was found a few times. Its antigen is still unknown. The rearrangement links TRBV29-1 to TRBJ2-1, with D perhaps matching TRBD1 or TRBD2 (5 bases each). The clonotype was recovered from an adult woman who had mild COVID-19 (a few samples of this study predate the infection). Cell type and time point are not known. Sequencing was done on a sample of PBMCs or a T cell subset sorted from them (not recorded which). The DNA of the CDR3 is TGCAGCCTCCGGGACGCCTACAATGAGCAGTTCTTC. Protein product: CSLRDAYNEQFF.